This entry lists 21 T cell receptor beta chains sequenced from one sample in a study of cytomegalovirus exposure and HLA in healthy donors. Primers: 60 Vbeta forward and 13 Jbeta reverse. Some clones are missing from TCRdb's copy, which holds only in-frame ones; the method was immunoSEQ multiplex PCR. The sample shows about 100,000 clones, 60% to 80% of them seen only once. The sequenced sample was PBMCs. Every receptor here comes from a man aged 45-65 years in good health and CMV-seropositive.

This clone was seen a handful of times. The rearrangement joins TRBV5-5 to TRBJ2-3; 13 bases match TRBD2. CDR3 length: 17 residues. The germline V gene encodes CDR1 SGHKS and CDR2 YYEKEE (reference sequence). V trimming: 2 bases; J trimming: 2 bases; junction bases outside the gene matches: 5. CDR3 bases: TGTGCCAGCAGCTTTGGACTAGCGGGAGCAGTCACAGATACGCAGTATTTT. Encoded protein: CASSFGLAGAVTDTQYF.

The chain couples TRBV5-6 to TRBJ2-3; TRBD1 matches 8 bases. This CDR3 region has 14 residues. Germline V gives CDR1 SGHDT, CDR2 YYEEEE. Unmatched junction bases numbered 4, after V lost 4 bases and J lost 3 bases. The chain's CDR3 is CASSLDRETDTQYF. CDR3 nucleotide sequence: TGTGCCAGCAGCCTGGACAGGGAGACAGATACGCAGTATTTT.

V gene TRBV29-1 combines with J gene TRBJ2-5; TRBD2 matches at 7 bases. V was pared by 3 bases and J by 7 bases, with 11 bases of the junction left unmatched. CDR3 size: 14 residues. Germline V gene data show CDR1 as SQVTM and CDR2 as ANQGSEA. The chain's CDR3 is CSVEAGVFPGTQYF. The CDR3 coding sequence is TGCAGCGTTGAGGCGGGAGTCTTCCCAGGGACCCAGTACTTC.

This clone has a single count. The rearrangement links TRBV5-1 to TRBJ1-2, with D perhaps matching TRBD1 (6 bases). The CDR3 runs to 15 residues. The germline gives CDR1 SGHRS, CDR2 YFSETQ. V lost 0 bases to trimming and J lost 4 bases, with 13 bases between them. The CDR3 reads CASSLEGGDLYGYTF. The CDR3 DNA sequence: TGCGCCAGCAGCTTGGAGGGGGGGGACCTCTATGGCTACACCTTC.

The CDR3 DNA reads TGTGCCAGCAGCTTCAGGCTAGCGGGGACGGATGAGCAGTTCTTC. Protein: CASSFRLAGTDEQFF. The chain employs TRBV7-3 and TRBJ2-1; 9 nucleotides match TRBD2. Germline V gives CDR1 SGHTA, CDR2 FQGTGA. With V trimmed by 3 bases and J by 8 bases, 8 bases remained unmatched. The CDR3 has 15 residues.

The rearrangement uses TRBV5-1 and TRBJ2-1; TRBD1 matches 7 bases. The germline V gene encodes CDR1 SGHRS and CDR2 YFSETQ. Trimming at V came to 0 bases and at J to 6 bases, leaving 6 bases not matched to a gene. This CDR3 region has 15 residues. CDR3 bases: TGCGCCAGCAGCTTGGGGGCAGGGGGTATCAATGAGCAGTTCTTC. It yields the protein CASSLGAGGINEQFF. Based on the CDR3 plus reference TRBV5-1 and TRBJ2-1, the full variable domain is KAGVTQTPRYLIKTRGQQVTLSCSPISGHRSVSWYQQTPGQGLQFLFEYFSETQRNKGNFPGRFSGRQFSNSRSEMNVSTLELGDSALYLCASSLGAGGINEQFFGPGTRLTVL.

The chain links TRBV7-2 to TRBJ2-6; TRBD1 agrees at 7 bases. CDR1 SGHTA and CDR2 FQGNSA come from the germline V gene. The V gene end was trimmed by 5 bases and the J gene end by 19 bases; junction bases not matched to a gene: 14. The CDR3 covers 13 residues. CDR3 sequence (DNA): TGTGCCAGCAGCCCAAGGACAGGTCCCTCCCAAACTTTC. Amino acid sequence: CASSPRTGPSQTF. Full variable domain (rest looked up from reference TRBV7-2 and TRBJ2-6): GAGVSQSPSNKVTEKGKDVELRCDPISGHTALYWYRQSLGQGLEFLIYFQGNSAPDKSGLPSDRFSAERTGGSVSTLTIQRTQQEDSAVYLCASSPRTGPSQTFGAGSRLTVL.

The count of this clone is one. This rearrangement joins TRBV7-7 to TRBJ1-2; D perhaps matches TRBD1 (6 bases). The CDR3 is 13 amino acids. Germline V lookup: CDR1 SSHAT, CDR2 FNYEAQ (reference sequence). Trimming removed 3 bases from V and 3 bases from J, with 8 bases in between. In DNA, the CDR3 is TGTGCCAGCAGCTTGGGGGCCCACTATGGCTACACCTTC. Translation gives CASSLGAHYGYTF.

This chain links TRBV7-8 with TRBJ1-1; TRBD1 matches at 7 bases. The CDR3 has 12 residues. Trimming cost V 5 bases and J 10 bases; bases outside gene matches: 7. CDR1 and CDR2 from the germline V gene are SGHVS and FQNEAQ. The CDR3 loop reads CASSHDRVGAFF. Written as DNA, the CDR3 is TGTGCCAGCAGCCATGACAGGGTTGGAGCTTTCTTT.

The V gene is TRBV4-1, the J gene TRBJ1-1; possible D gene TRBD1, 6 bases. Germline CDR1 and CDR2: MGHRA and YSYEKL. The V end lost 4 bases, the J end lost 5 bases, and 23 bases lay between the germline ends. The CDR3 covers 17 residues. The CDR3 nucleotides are TGCGCCAGCAGCCCCCCGACCACAGGGACCTTATCGACTGAAGCTTTCTTT. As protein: CASSPPTTGTLSTEAFF.

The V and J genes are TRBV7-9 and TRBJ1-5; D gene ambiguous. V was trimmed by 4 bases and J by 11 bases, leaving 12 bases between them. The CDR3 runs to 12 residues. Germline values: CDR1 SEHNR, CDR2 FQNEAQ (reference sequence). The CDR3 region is CASSSGDLAQHF. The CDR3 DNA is TGTGCCAGCAGCTCTGGCGACTTGGCCCAGCATTTT.

The CDR3 coding sequence is TGTGCCAGCTCACCACTCTGGGCTAGCACAGATACGCAGTATTTT. This sequence encodes CASSPLWASTDTQYF. This rearrangement joins TRBV18 to TRBJ2-3; D is unresolved. V lost 1 base and J 0 bases, leaving 8 bases between the germline ends. Germline V lookup: CDR1 KGHSH, CDR2 LQKENI. The CDR3 runs to 15 residues.

CDR3 in amino acids: CASSSRGGGEKLFF. The DNA for the CDR3 is TGCGCCAGCAGCTCAAGGGGGGGAGGTGAAAAACTGTTTTTT. J is TRBJ1-4 and V is TRBV5-1, with D perhaps TRBD1 (6 bases). Germline CDR1 and CDR2: SGHRS and YFSETQ. There are 14 residues in the CDR3. Trimming took off 3 bases at V and 7 bases at J, with 13 bases between the two ends.

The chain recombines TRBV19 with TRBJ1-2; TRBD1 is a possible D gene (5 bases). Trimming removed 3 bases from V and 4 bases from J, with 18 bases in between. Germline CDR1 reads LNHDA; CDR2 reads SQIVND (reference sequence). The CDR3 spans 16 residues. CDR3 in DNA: TGTGCCAGTAGTATCACCCAGGGTAGGATGGCCTATGGCTACACCTTC. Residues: CASSITQGRMAYGYTF.

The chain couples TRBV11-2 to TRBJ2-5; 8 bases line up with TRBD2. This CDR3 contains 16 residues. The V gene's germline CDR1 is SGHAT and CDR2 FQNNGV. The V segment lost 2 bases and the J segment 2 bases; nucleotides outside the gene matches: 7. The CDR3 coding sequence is TGTGCCAGCAGCTTACTGGGCGGGGGGAGTCAAGAGACCCAGTACTTC. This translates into CASSLLGGGSQETQYF.

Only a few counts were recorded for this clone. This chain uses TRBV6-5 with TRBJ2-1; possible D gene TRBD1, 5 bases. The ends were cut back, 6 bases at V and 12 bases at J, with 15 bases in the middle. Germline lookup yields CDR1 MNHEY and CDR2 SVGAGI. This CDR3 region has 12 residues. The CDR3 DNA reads TGTGCCAGCAGACCTCAGGGCGGCCGGCAGTTCTTC. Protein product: CASRPQGGRQFF.

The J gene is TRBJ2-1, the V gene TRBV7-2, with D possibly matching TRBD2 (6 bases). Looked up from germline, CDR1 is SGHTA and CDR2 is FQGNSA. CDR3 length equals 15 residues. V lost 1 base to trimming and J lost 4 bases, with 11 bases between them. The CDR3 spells CASSLVGGTYNEQFF. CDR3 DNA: TGTGCCAGCAGCTTAGTCGGCGGGACTTACAATGAGCAGTTCTTC.

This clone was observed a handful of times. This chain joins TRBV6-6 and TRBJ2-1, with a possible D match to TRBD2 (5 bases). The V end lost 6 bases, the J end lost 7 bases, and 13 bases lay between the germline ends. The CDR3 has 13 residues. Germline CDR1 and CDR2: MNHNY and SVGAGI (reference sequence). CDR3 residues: CASRAGMWNEQFF. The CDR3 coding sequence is TGTGCCAGCAGGGCCGGGATGTGGAATGAGCAGTTCTTC.

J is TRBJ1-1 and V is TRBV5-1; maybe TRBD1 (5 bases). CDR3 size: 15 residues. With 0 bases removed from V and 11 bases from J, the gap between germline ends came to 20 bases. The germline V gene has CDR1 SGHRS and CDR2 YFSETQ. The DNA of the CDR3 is TGCGCCAGCAGCTTGGCGGGGCTGGTGGCAGGGAGGGCTTTCTTT. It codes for CASSLAGLVAGRAFF.

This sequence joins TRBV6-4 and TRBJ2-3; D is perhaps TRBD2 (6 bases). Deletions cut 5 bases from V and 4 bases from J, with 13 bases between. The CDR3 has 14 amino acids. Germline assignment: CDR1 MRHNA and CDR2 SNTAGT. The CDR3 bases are TGTGCCAGCAGTCCCGGGACTGCGTCAGATACGCAGTATTTT. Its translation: CASSPGTASDTQYF.

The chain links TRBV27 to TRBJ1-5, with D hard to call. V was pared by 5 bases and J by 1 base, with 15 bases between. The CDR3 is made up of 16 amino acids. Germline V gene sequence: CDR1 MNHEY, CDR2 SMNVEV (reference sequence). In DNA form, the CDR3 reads TGTGCCAGCAGTCCAGGCTCTACGGGGAGCAATCAGCCCCAGCATTTT. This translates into CASSPGSTGSNQPQHF.